A selection of T cell receptor beta chains follows, all from one sample in a study of cytomegalovirus exposure and HLA in healthy donors. Repertoires were generated with immunoSEQ multiplex PCR, while TCRdb's copy carries only in-frame clones and drops some. Here the sample spans about 140,000 clones, roughly 78% being singletons. Sequenced sample: PBMCs. The receptors were sampled from a man in his forties in good health and CMV-seropositive. Both conserved end residues are part of each CDR3. D genes are given only for firm matches.

cdr3_nt cdr3_aa j_call d_call v_call
TGTGCCAGCAGCTATTTAGCGGGAGATTACAATGAGCAGTTCTTC CASSYLAGDYNEQFF TRBJ2-1 TRBD2 TRBV11-2
TGTGCCAGCAGCGTACAGGGGAATGGCGCAGATACGCAGTATTTT CASSVQGNGADTQYF TRBJ2-3 - TRBV9
TGTGCCAGCAGCGCCGCCGGGACACTTTCCTACGAGCAGTACTTC CASSAAGTLSYEQYF TRBJ2-7 - TRBV9
TGCAGCGCCTCCCTCGAGTTTCCTTTAACCGGGGAGCTGTTTTTT CSASLEFPLTGELFF TRBJ2-2 - TRBV29-1
TGTGCTACCCTTTTAGCGGAGGACACCGGGGAGCTGTTTTTT CATLLAEDTGELFF TRBJ2-2 - TRBV12-5
TGTGCCTGGAAGGAAGGCGGAACCACAGATACGCAGTATTTT CAWKEGGTTDTQYF TRBJ2-3 - TRBV30
TGTGCCAGTAATACGGGACAGGGGATTTCACCCCTCCACTTT CASNTGQGISPLHF TRBJ1-6 TRBD1 TRBV19
TGCGCCAGCAGCTTGGCGACAGGGGGGATCTATGAGCAGTTCTTC CASSLATGGIYEQFF TRBJ2-1 TRBD1 TRBV5-1
TGTGCCAGCAGTTTTCGACAGTCCTACGAGCAGTACTTC CASSFRQSYEQYF TRBJ2-7 - TRBV27
TGTGCCAGCAGCCTACAGGGTGGAGGAAACACCATATATTTT CASSLQGGGNTIYF TRBJ1-3 - TRBV7-9
TGTGCCACCAGCAGAGATGCGGGCGCATACGATTTGTTTTTT CATSRDAGAYDLFF TRBJ1-4 - TRBV15
TGTGCCTCCGGGACAGGGGGGAACAATGAGCAGTTCTTC CASGTGGNNEQFF TRBJ2-1 TRBD1 TRBV19
TGTGCCAGCAGCCTCTCCGGCGCAGGGTACCAAGAGACCCAGTACTTC CASSLSGAGYQETQYF TRBJ2-5 - TRBV9
TGTGCCAGCAGCCCAGCTGGTAGCGGGAGTGGAGAGACCCAGTACTTC CASSPAGSGSGETQYF TRBJ2-5 TRBD2 TRBV7-8
TGTGCCAGCAGATCGGCTAGCGGGAGGAGCACAGATACGCAGTATTTT CASRSASGRSTDTQYF TRBJ2-3 TRBD2 TRBV7-2
TGTGCCAGCAGCTTAGCCTATACAGGGGTCAACTATGGCTACACCTTC CASSLAYTGVNYGYTF TRBJ1-2 TRBD1 TRBV7-9
TGTGCCTGGAGTGTACGGGATAGCGGGAGTCGCGAGCAGTACTTC CAWSVRDSGSREQYF TRBJ2-7 TRBD2 TRBV30
TGTGCCAGTAGCGGGACTGGAAACACCGGGGAGCTGTTTTTT CASSGTGNTGELFF TRBJ2-2 - TRBV19
TGCGCCAGCAGCCCAGGACAGGGTGGCTATGGCTACACCTTC CASSPGQGGYGYTF TRBJ1-2 TRBD1 TRBV5-1
TGTGCCAGCAGCCATAAGGAGGGTACTAATGAAAAACTGTTTTTT CASSHKEGTNEKLFF TRBJ1-4 - TRBV4-2
TGTGCCAGTAGTATTCGGAGGGTTACTGAAGCTTTCTTT CASSIRRVTEAFF TRBJ1-1 - TRBV19
TGTGCCCATAGTGGGCGGGAGGGGTACAATGAGCAGTTCTTC CAHSGREGYNEQFF TRBJ2-1 TRBD2 TRBV10-3
TGTGCCAGCGCCGGACAGGGCGACACTGAAGCTTTCTTT CASAGQGDTEAFF TRBJ1-1 TRBD1 TRBV6-5
TGTGCCAGCAGTTCCGCTAGCGGATCCACAGATACGCAGTATTTT CASSSASGSTDTQYF TRBJ2-3 TRBD2 TRBV28
TGCAGCGTTGACGGTCAGGATACCTACGAGCAGTACTTC CSVDGQDTYEQYF TRBJ2-7 - TRBV29-1